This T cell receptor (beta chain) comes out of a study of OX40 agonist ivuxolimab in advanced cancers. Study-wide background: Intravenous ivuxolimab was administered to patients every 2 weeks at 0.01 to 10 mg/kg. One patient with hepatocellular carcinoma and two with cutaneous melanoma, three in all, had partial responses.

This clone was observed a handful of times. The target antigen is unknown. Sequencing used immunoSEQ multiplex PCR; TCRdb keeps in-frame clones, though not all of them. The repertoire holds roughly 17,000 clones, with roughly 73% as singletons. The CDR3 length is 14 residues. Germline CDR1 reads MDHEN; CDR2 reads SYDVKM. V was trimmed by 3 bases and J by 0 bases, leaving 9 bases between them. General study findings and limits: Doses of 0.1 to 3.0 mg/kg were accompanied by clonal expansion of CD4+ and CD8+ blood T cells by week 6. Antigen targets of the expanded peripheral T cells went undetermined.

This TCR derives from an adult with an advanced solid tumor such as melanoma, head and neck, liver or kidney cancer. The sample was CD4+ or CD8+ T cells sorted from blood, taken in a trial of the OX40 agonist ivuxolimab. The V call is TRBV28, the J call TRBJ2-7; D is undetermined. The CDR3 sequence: CASSFADSSYEQYF. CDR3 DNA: TGTGCCAGCAGTTTTGCGGATAGCTCCTACGAGCAGTACTTC. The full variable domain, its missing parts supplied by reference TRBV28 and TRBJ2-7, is DVKVTQSSRYLVKRTGEKVFLECVQDMDHENMFWYRQDPGLGLRLIYFSYDVKMKEKGDIPEGYSVSREKKERFSLILESASTNQTSMYLCASSFADSSYEQYFGPGTRLTVT.